The source of this T cell receptor beta chain is a study of blood T cells in healthy people across ages. Then a second PCR, running about 6 to 12 cycles, was carried out with a sample-barcoded 5' primer and a J-beta primer mix. MiXCR, applied by TCRdb to the 5' RACE reads, yields one record per CDR3 protein. The sample lists roughly 1 million distinct CDR3 sequences, 25% occurring once. In this sample, this clonotype turned up a few times. As yet, its antigen is unknown. Study-level points and caveats: Possibly confounding the expanded clonotype changes was the fact that donor CMV status was unknown.

This sample also appeared in a second study, on T cells of mothers and their children.

Sequenced: blood. This receptor was obtained from a girl between 2 and 10 years old in good health.

CDR3 sequence (DNA): TGTGCCAGCTCACAGGCTAGCGGTTACTACGAGCAGTACTTC. Translating gives CASSQASGYYEQYF. The chain couples TRBV18 to TRBJ2-5, with 7 bases lining up with TRBD2. The J call may be incorrect, as the DNA end agrees better with TRBJ2-7. In germline, CDR1 is KGHSH, CDR2 LQKENI. This CDR3 comprises 14 residues.